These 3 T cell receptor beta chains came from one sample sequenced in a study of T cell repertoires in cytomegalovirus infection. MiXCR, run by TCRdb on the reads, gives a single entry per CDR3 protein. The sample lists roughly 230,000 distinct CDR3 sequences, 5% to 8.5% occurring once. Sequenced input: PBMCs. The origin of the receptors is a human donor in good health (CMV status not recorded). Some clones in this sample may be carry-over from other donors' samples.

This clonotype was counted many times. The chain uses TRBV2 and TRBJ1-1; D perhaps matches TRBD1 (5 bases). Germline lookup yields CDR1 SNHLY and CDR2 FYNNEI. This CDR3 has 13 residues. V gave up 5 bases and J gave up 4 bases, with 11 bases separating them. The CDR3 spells CASSRAGLTEAFF. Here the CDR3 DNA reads TGTGCCAGCAGTAGGGCAGGGCTCACTGAAGCTTTCTTT. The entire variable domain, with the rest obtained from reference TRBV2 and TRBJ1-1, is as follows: EPEVTQTPSHQVTQMGQEVILRCVPISNHLYFYWYRQILGQKVEFLVSFYNNEISEKSEIFDDQFSVERPDGSNFTLKIRSTKLEDSAMYFCASSRAGLTEAFFGQGTRLTVV.

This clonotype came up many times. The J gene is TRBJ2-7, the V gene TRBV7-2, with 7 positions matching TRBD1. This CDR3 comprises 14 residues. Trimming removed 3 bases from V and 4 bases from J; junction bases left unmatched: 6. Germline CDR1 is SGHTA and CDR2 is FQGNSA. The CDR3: CASSLVGQIYEQYF. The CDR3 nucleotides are TGTGCCAGCAGCTTGGTGGGACAGATTTACGAGCAGTACTTC.

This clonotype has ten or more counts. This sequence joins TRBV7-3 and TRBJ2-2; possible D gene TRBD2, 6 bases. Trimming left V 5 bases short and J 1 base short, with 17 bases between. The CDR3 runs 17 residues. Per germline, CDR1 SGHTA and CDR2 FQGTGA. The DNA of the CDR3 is TGTGCCAGCAGCAAACGGGTAGGGCGGGGGAACACCGGGGAGCTGTTTTTT. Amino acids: CASSKRVGRGNTGELFF.